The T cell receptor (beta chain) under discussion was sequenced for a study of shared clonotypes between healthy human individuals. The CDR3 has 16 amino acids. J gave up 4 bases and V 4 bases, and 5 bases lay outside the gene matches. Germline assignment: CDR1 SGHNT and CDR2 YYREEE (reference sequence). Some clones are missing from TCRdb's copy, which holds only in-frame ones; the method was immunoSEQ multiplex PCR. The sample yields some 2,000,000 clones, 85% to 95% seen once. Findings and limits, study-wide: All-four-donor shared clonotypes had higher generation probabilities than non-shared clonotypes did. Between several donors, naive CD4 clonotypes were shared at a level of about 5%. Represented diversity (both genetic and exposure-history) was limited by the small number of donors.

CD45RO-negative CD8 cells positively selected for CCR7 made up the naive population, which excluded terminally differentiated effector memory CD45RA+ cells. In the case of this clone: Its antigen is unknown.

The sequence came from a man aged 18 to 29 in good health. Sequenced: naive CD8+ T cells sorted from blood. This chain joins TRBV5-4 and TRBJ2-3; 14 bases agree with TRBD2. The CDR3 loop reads CASSTGTSGGPDTQYF. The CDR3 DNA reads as TGTGCCAGCAGCACGGGGACTAGCGGGGGCCCAGATACGCAGTATTTT.